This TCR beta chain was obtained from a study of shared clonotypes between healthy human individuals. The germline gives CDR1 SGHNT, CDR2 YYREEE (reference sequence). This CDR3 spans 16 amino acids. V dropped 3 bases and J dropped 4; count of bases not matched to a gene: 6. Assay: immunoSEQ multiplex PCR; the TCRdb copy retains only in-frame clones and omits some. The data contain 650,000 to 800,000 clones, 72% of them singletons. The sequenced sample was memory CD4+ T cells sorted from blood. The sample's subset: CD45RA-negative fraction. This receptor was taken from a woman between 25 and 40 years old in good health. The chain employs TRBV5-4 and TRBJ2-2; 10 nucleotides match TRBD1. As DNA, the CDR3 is TGTGCCAGCAGCTCGGGGACAGGGGTGACCACCGGGGAGCTGTTTTTT. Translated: CASSSGTGVTTGELFF.